The 8 T cell receptor beta chains reported below all come from one sample, sequenced in a study of cytomegalovirus exposure and HLA in healthy donors. The PCR had 60 Vbeta and 13 Jbeta primers. Assay used: immunoSEQ multiplex PCR; TCRdb lists only in-frame clones, some missing. The sample lists about 160,000 clones, 70% to 80% occurring once. The sequenced material came from PBMCs. These receptor sequences come from a middle-aged man in good health and CMV-seropositive.

The CDR3 is CASSVDQDRAYNEQFF. Here the CDR3 DNA reads TGTGCCAGCAGCGTAGATCAGGACAGGGCCTACAATGAGCAGTTCTTC. This rearrangement joins TRBV9 to TRBJ2-1; 8 bases align to TRBD1. V dropped 0 bases and J dropped 2; count of bases not matched to a gene: 4. This CDR3 region has 16 residues. Germline V gene sequence: CDR1 SGDLS, CDR2 YYNGEE.

CDR3 bases: TGTGCCAGCAGCACTACAGGGACCACTGAAGCTTTCTTT. It translates to CASSTTGTTEAFF. This rearrangement joins TRBV7-3 to TRBJ1-1, with D perhaps TRBD1 (6 bases). This CDR3 is 13 amino acids long. CDR1 is SGHTA and CDR2 is FQGTGA in the germline V gene. V was pared by 5 bases and J by 4 bases, with 11 bases between.

The rearrangement joins TRBV28 to TRBJ2-5, with 7 bases matching TRBD2. CDR3 size: 16 residues. V was pared by 4 bases and J by 3 bases, with 11 bases of the junction left unmatched. The germline V gene encodes CDR1 MDHEN and CDR2 SYDVKM. The CDR3 nucleotides read TGTGCCAGCAGTTGGCGGGAGCGGGGAGTCAAAGAGACCCAGTACTTC. It encodes CASSWRERGVKETQYF.

This clone was observed a few times. The chain links TRBV28 to TRBJ2-2; 8 bases fit TRBD2. The CDR3 length is 13 residues. CDR1 is MDHEN, CDR2 SYDVKM, per germline. The CDR3 region is CVTGGTNTGELFF. Here the CDR3 DNA reads TGTGTTACGGGGGGGACGAACACCGGGGAGCTGTTTTTT.

The chain has TRBV6-1 and TRBJ1-3; D is undetermined. Germline V gene sequence: CDR1 MNHNS, CDR2 SASEGT. The CDR3 sequence is 14 residues long. Trimming removed 2 bases from V and 5 bases from J, with 10 bases in between. In nucleotides, the CDR3 is TGTGCCAGCAGTGAAATGGGCAGGAGAAACACCATATATTTT. Translating it yields CASSEMGRRNTIYF.

The chain carries TRBV5-1 and TRBJ1-1; 8 nucleotides match TRBD1. With V trimmed by 7 bases and J by 1 base, 0 bases remained unmatched. The CDR3 is 12 amino acids. The germline V gene has CDR1 SGHRS and CDR2 YFSETQ. The CDR3 is CASGTGNTEAFF. CDR3 nucleotide sequence: TGCGCCAGCGGGACAGGGAACACTGAAGCTTTCTTT.

The chain combines TRBV5-1 with TRBJ2-1; 11 nucleotides agree with TRBD2. Trimming took 5 bases from V and 4 from J; bases not matched to a gene: 5. Germline V CDR1 and CDR2: SGHRS, YFSETQ. The CDR3 has 15 amino acids. The CDR3 DNA is TGCGCCAGCAGTCCGGGACTAGCGGCTTACAATGAGCAGTTCTTC. Translation gives CASSPGLAAYNEQFF.

The chain couples TRBV5-4 to TRBJ2-7, with 7 bases that match TRBD2. Germline CDR1 reads SGHNT; CDR2 reads YYREEE (reference sequence). J was trimmed by 0 bases and V by 5 bases; bases with no gene match: 11. The CDR3 runs to 16 residues. DNA of the CDR3: TGTGCCAGCAGTCGCCCCTCGGGGGGTGCCTCCTACGAGCAGTACTTC. Translation: CASSRPSGGASYEQYF.